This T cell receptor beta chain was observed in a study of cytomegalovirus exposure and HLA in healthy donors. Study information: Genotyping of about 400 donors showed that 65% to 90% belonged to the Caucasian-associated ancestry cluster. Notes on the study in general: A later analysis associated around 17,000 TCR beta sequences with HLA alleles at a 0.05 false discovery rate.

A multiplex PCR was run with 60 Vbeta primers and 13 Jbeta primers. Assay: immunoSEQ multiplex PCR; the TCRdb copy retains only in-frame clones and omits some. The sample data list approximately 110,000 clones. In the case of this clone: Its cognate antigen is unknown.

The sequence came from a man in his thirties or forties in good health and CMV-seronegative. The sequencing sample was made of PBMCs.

The CDR3 loop reads CASSTSGQIIGRRSQETQYF. The DNA for the CDR3 is TGTGCCAGTAGTACATCGGGACAGATTATCGGTCGGAGGTCTCAAGAGACCCAGTACTTC. This chain uses TRBV19 with TRBJ2-5, with 7 bases matching TRBD1. With 4 bases clipped from V and 2 bases from J, the junction kept 22 bases outside the gene matches. Germline-derived CDR1 and CDR2 are LNHDA and SQIVND (reference sequence). The CDR3 length is 20 residues.